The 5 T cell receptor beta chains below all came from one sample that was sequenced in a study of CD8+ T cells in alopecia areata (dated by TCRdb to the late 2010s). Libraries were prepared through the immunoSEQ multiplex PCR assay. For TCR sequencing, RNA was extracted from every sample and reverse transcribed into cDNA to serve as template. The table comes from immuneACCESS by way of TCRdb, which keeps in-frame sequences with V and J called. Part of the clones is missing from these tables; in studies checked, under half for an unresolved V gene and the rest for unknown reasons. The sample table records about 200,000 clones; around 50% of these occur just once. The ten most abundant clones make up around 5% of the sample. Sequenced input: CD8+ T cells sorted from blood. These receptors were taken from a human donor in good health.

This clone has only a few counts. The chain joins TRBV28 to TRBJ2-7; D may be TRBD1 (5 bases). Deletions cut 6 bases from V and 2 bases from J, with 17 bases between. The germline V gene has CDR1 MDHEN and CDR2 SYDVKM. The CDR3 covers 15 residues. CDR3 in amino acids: CASSRGAVTTYEQYF. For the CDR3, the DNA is TGTGCCAGCAGCCGTGGGGCAGTAACCACCTACGAGCAGTACTTC.

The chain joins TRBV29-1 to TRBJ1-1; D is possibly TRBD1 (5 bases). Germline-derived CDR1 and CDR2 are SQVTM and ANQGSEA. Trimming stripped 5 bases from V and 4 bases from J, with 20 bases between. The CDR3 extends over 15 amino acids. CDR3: CSVPTIKSGGTEAFF. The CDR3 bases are TGCAGCGTTCCTACTATCAAATCCGGGGGCACTGAAGCTTTCTTT.

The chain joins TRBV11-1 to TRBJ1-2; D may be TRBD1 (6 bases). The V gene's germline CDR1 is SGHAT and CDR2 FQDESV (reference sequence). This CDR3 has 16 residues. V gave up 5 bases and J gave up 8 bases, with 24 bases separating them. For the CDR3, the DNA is TGTGCCAGCAGCCCAGGGGAGCGCGAATGGTTTGAGGGCTACACCTTC. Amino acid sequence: CASSPGEREWFEGYTF.

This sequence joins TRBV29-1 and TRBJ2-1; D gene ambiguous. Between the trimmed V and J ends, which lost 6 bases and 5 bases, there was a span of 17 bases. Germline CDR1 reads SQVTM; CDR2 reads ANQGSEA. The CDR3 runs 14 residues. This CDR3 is CSVADFTINNEQFF. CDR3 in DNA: TGCAGCGTCGCCGACTTCACCATCAACAATGAGCAGTTCTTC.

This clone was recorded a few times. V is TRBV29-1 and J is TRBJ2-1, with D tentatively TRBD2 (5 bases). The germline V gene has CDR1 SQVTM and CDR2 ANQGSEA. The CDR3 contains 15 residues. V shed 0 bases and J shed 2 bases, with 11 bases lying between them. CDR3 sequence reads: CSVEEKGVPYNEQFF. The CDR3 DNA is TGCAGCGTTGAAGAGAAGGGAGTCCCCTACAATGAGCAGTTCTTC.